The 18 T cell receptor beta chains in this list originate from one sample, sequenced in a study of regulatory T cells in long-lasting Graves disease. Combining iRepertoire HTBI primers with Arm-PCR of CDR3 regions, the authors built TCR beta libraries. One entry per CDR3 protein, called by TCRdb with MiXCR from the multiplex PCR reads. The sample carries some 220,000 distinct CDR3 sequences, around 20% recorded once. Described time point: newly diagnosed GD, antithyroid drugs for less than 3 months. PBMC RNA served as the TCR library source. These same data were also listed under a study on T cells in Graves' hyperthyroidism and ophthalmopathy.

The source material was peripheral blood mononuclear cells (PBMCs), sampled at new diagnosis, from a patient treated with antithyroid drugs. The receptors come from a woman aged 25 to 39 with Graves disease.

This clonotype was seen repeatedly, ten times or more. DNA of the CDR3: TGTGCCAGCAGTCCGGGACAGGGGGGCACTAATGAAAAACTGTTTTTT. Encoded protein: CASSPGQGGTNEKLFF. The gene calls are TRBV28 and TRBJ1-4, with 11 bases lining up with TRBD1. Germline values: CDR1 MDHEN, CDR2 SYDVKM. Germline trimming cut 5 bases from V and 2 bases from J; bases unmatched to any gene: 4. The CDR3 extends over 16 amino acids.

This clonotype appeared many times. The chain carries TRBV18 and TRBJ1-1, with 7 nucleotides matching TRBD1. The CDR3 runs to 14 residues. After removal of 6 bases from V and 0 bases from J, the junction contained 4 bases not matched to a gene. Germline assignment: CDR1 KGHSH and CDR2 LQKENI. CDR3 amino acids: CASSGQSLNTEAFF. The CDR3 DNA reads TGTGCCAGCTCGGGACAGAGCTTGAACACTGAAGCTTTCTTT. The full variable domain, rest sourced from reference TRBV18 and TRBJ1-1, is NAGVMQNPRHLVRRRGQEARLRCSPMKGHSHVYWYRQLPEEGLKFMVYLQKENIIDESGMPKERFSAEFPKEGPSILRIQQVVRGDSAAYFCASSGQSLNTEAFFGQGTRLTVV.

This clonotype was counted ten times or more. V gene TRBV28 combines with J gene TRBJ2-7; 9 bases are a match to TRBD2. The germline gives CDR1 MDHEN, CDR2 SYDVKM. V trimming: 1 base; J trimming: 0 bases; junction bases outside the gene matches: 10. The CDR3 sequence is 18 residues long. This chain's CDR3 is CASSLFRLAEKGSYEQYF. Here the CDR3 DNA reads TGTGCCAGCAGTTTATTCCGACTAGCGGAAAAGGGCTCCTACGAGCAGTACTTC.

This clonotype showed up just a few times. This chain joins TRBV3-1 and TRBJ2-7; D call uncertain. This CDR3 has 14 amino acids. The germline gives CDR1 LGHDT, CDR2 YNNKEL (reference sequence). Trimming cost V 0 bases and J 6 bases, with 12 bases left between them. CDR3 in amino acids: CASSQDRSSPEQYF. In DNA, the CDR3 is TGTGCCAGCAGCCAAGATAGGAGCTCACCCGAGCAGTACTTC.

In its sample, this clonotype was seen many times. CDR3 sequence: CAWSVLDSNTGELFF. CDR3 DNA: TGTGCCTGGAGTGTTCTGGATTCGAACACCGGGGAGCTGTTTTTT. The chain combines TRBV30 with TRBJ2-2, with D unclear. The germline V gene has CDR1 GTSNPN and CDR2 SVGIG (reference sequence). Trimming took 0 bases from V and 0 from J, leaving 8 bases between them. The CDR3 consists of 15 residues.

The table lists this clonotype with many counts. This rearrangement joins TRBV4-1 to TRBJ1-2; 7 bases line up with TRBD1. The germline CDR1 and CDR2 sequences are MGHRA and YSYEKL. V was pared by 6 bases and J by 1 base, with 8 bases of the junction left unmatched. The CDR3 extends over 15 amino acids. CDR3 in amino acids: CASRAPGQINYGYTF. CDR3 bases: TGCGCCAGCAGGGCGCCGGGACAGATTAACTATGGCTACACCTTC.

The gene calls are TRBV14 and TRBJ1-6, with no clear D. The CDR3 is 14 amino acids. V lost 3 bases and J lost 9, with 12 bases in between. Germline V gene sequence: CDR1 SGHDN, CDR2 FVKESK. The CDR3 DNA is TGTGCCAGCAGCCAGAGCAAGTTCCGTTCACCCCTCCACTTT. It codes for CASSQSKFRSPLHF.

This clonotype has at least ten counts. The chain recombines TRBV2 with TRBJ2-2, with D perhaps TRBD2 (6 bases). The CDR3 runs to 19 residues. Trimming removed 7 bases from V and 4 bases from J, with 28 bases in between. Germline lookup yields CDR1 SNHLY and CDR2 FYNNEI. The CDR3: CASTLDSTRRRGPTGELFF. The CDR3, as DNA: TGTGCCAGCACCCTGGACTCGACTAGAAGGAGGGGTCCCACCGGGGAGCTGTTTTTT.

This clonotype was observed many times. This chain joins TRBV9 and TRBJ2-1, with TRBD1 as a possible D gene (7 bases). Germline CDR1 and CDR2: SGDLS and YYNGEE. Trimming took 2 bases from V and 7 from J, leaving 16 bases between them. The CDR3 is 15 residues long. CDR3 sequence: CASSVEGGQPNEQFF. CDR3 coding DNA: TGTGCCAGCAGCGTCGAGGGGGGACAGCCTAATGAGCAGTTCTTC.

This clonotype was observed at least ten times. The gene calls are TRBV4-1 and TRBJ2-5; no firm D call. Germline CDR1 is MGHRA and CDR2 is YSYEKL. The CDR3 contains 14 residues. Trimming took off 1 base at V and 5 bases at J, with 11 bases between the two ends. For the CDR3, the DNA is TGCGCCAGCAGCCAAGTTCGGCTCTCGGAGACCCAGTACTTC. Protein sequence: CASSQVRLSETQYF.

This clonotype was observed at least ten times. J is TRBJ2-3 and V is TRBV6-2 or TRBV6-3, with 9 bases aligning to TRBD2. The CDR3 sequence is 14 residues long. Germline loops: CDR1 MNHEY, CDR2 SVGEGT. After removal of 8 bases from V and 6 bases from J, the junction contained 9 bases not matched to a gene. The CDR3 here is CASGGGLAGDTQYF. The DNA for the CDR3 is TGTGCCAGCGGGGGAGGGCTAGCGGGGGATACGCAGTATTTT.

This clonotype was recorded many times. The rearrangement links TRBV19 to TRBJ1-1, with D hard to call. This CDR3 region has 13 residues. V dropped 1 base and J dropped 2 bases, with 5 bases sitting between them. CDR1 LNHDA and CDR2 SQIVND come from the germline V gene (reference sequence). Here the CDR3 DNA reads TGTGCCAGTAGTATAGGAGTTAACACTGAAGCTTTCTTT. Translating gives CASSIGVNTEAFF.

The chain is built from TRBV12-3 or TRBV12-4 and TRBJ2-7; no clear D gene. The CDR3 totals 12 residues. The CDR3 DNA reads TGTGCCAGCAGGGTCAACAGTTACGAGCGGTACGTC. Amino acids: CASRVNSYERYV.

This clonotype has more than one count but fewer than ten. Possible read error: a much larger clone is one base away. V gene TRBV28 combines with J gene TRBJ1-1, with a possible D match to TRBD1 (5 bases). The CDR3 spans 16 residues. Germline values: CDR1 MDHEN, CDR2 SYDVKM. CDR3 nucleotides: TGTGCCAGCGTAGGGGCCATTAGTGGCTTGAACACTGAAGCTTCCTTT. Amino acids: CASVGAISGLNTEASF.

In this sample, this clonotype turned up many times. CDR3 DNA sequence: TGTGCCAGCAGGCGACAGGGGCAGGACACTGAAGCTTTCTTT. This translates into CASRRQGQDTEAFF. The chain combines TRBV6-1 with TRBJ1-1; 8 positions match TRBD1. Germline CDR1 MNHNS, CDR2 SASEGT. CDR3 length: 14 amino acids. The junction had 6 bases not matched to a gene; V was cut back by 6 bases and J by 3 bases.

The table lists this clonotype with many counts. This chain uses TRBV18 with TRBJ2-3; D is unclear. The CDR3 consists of 13 residues. Deletions cut 6 bases from V and 4 bases from J, with 11 bases between. CDR1 is KGHSH, CDR2 LQKENI, per germline. The CDR3 DNA reads TGTGCCAGCTCTACCCTTGAGGCAGATACGCAGTATTTT. Residues: CASSTLEADTQYF.

This clonotype has just a few counts. This chain links TRBV4-2 with TRBJ2-2; 9 bases agree with TRBD2. This CDR3 contains 18 residues. The junction had 5 bases not matched to a gene; V was cut back by 0 bases and J by 0 bases. In germline, CDR1 is LGHNA, CDR2 YNFKEQ. The CDR3 coding sequence is TGTGCCAGCAGCCAAGAAGGACTAGCGTTGGCGAACACCGGGGAGCTGTTTTTT. It encodes CASSQEGLALANTGELFF.

Note on this clonotype: A much larger clone is a single base away; this may be a read error. J is TRBJ1-2 and V is TRBV3-1, with D uncertain. The ends were cut back, 4 bases at V and 8 bases at J, with 20 bases in the middle. This CDR3 contains 15 residues. Germline-derived CDR1 and CDR2 are LGHDT and YNNKEL (reference sequence). Here the CDR3 DNA reads TGTGCCAGCAGCCGCGAGGGCATTCCCCTCGGGGGCTACACCTTC. Its translation is CASSREGIPLGGYTF.